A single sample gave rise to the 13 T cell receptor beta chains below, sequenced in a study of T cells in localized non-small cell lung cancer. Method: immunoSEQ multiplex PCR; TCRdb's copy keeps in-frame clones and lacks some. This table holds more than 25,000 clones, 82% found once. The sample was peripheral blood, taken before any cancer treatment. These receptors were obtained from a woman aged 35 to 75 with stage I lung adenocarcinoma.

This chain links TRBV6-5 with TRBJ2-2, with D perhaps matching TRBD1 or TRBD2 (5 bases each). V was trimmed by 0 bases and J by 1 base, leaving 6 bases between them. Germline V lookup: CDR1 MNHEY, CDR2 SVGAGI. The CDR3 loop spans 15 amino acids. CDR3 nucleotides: TGTGCCAGCAGTTACTCGGGACGGAACACCGGGGAGCTGTTTTTT. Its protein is CASSYSGRNTGELFF.

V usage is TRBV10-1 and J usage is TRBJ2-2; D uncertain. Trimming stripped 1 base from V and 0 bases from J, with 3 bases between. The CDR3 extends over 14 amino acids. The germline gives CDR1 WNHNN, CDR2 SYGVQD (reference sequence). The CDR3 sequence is CASSEYANTGELFF. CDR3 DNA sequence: TGCGCCAGCAGTGAGTACGCGAACACCGGGGAGCTGTTTTTT.

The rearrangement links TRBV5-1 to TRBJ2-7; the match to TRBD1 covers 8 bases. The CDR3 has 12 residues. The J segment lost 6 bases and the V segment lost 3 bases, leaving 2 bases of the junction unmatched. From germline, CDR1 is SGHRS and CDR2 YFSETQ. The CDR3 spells CASSYGQGEQYF. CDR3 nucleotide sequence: TGCGCCAGCAGCTATGGACAGGGCGAGCAGTACTTC.

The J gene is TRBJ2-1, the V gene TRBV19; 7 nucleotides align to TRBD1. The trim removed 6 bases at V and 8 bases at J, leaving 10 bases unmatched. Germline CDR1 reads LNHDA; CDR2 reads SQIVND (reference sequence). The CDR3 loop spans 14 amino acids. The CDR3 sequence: CASSQWGQFDEQFF. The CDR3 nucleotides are TGTGCCAGTAGCCAATGGGGACAGTTCGATGAGCAGTTCTTC.

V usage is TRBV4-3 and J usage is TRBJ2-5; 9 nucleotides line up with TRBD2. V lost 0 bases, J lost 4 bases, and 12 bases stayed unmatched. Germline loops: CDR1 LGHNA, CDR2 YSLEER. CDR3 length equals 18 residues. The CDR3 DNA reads TGCGCCAGCAGCCAAGATCCTCTGGCGGGGGGGGTGAGAGAGACCCAGTACTTC. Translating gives CASSQDPLAGGVRETQYF.

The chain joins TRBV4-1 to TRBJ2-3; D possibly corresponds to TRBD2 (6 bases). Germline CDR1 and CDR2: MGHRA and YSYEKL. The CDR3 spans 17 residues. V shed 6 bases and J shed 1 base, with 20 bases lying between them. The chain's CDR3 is CASRGTGAALGTDTQYF. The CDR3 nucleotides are TGCGCCAGCAGGGGGACGGGAGCCGCTCTCGGCACAGATACGCAGTATTTT.

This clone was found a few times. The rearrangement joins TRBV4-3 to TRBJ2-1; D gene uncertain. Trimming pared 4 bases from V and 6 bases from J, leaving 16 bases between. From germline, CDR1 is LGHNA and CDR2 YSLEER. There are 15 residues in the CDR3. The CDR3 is CASSLAGPSTNEQFF. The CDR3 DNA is TGCGCCAGCAGCCTCGCCGGCCCGAGTACCAATGAGCAGTTCTTC.

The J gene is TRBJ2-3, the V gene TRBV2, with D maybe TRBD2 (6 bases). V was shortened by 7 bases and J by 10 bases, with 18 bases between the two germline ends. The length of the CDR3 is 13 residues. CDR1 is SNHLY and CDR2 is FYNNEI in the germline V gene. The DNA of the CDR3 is TGTGCCAGCACGGGGTTGGCTTGGGAGGCGCAGTATTTT. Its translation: CASTGLAWEAQYF.

The CDR3 sequence is CASSLQGTISYEQYF. Here the CDR3 DNA reads TGTGCCAGCAGCCTTCAGGGTACGATCTCCTACGAGCAGTACTTC. The V gene is TRBV6-1, the J gene TRBJ2-7; perhaps TRBD1 as D (5 bases). CDR3 length: 15 amino acids. Between the trimmed V and J ends, which lost 6 bases and 0 bases, there was a span of 15 bases. Looked up from germline, CDR1 is MNHNS and CDR2 is SASEGT.

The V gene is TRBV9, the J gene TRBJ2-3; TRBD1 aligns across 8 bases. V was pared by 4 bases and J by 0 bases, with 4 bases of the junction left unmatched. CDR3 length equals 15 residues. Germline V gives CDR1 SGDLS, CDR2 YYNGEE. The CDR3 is CASSPRTGSTDTQYF. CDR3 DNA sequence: TGTGCCAGCAGCCCCCGGACAGGGAGCACAGATACGCAGTATTTT. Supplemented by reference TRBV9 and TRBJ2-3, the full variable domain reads DSGVTQTPKHLITATGQRVTLRCSPRSGDLSVYWYQQSLDQGLQFLIQYYNGEERAKGNILERFSAQQFPDLHSELNLSSLELGDSALYFCASSPRTGSTDTQYFGPGTRLTVL.

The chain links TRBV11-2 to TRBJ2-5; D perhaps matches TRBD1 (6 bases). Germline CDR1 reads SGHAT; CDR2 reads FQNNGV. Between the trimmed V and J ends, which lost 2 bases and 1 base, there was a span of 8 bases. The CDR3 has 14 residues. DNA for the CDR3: TGTGCCAGCAGCTTAAGCAGGGGCCAAGAGACCCAGTACTTC. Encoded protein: CASSLSRGQETQYF.

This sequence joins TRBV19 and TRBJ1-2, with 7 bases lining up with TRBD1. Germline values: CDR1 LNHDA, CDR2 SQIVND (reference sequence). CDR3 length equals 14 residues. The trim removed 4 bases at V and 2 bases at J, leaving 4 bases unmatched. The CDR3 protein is CASSTGTENYGYTF. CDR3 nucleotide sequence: TGTGCCAGTAGTACCGGGACAGAAAACTATGGCTACACCTTC.

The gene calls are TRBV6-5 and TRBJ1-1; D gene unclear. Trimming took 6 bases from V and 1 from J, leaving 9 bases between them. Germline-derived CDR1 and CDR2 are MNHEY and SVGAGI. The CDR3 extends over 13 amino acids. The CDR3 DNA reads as TGTGCCAGCAGACCGACAAGGAACACTGAAGCTTTCTTT. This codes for CASRPTRNTEAFF.